Listed here are 27 T cell receptor beta chains from one sample, sequenced in a study of identical twins. TCRdb called the 5' RACE reads again in MiXCR, with one record for every CDR3 protein. The data contain 200,000 to 300,000 distinct CDR3 sequences, roughly 7% of them singletons. The data were also submitted as part of a second study, on yellow fever vaccine responses in identical twins.

The sample taken for sequencing was memory (CD45RO+) T cells sorted from blood. Source of these receptors: a woman aged 18-29 years in good health.

Ten or more counts support this clonotype. V usage is TRBV5-8 and J usage is TRBJ2-2; 9 bases fit TRBD1. V gave up 3 bases and J gave up 0 bases; unmatched junction bases: 18. The CDR3 is made up of 21 amino acids. Germline CDR1 reads SGHTS; CDR2 reads YDEGEE. CDR3 coding DNA: TGTGCCAGCAGCTCCCGGCGGGGGACAGGGTCCCGTTTTGCGAACACCGGGGAGCTGTTTTTT. Translating gives CASSSRRGTGSRFANTGELFF.

This clonotype was picked up a small number of times. The rearrangement uses TRBV5-1 and TRBJ2-7; the match to TRBD1 covers 8 bases. The CDR3 spans 15 residues. Germline V gene data show CDR1 as SGHRS and CDR2 as YFSETQ. Unmatched junction bases numbered 4, after V lost 2 bases and J lost 0 bases. The chain's CDR3 is CASSFGGTGSYEQYF. The CDR3 DNA follows: TGCGCCAGCAGCTTCGGTGGGACAGGCTCCTACGAGCAGTACTTC.

There are a few counts of this clonotype. The J gene is TRBJ1-1, the V gene TRBV11-2; D unresolved. V was cut by 5 bases and J by 1 base, with 8 bases left in between. The germline gives CDR1 SGHAT, CDR2 FQNNGV. CDR3 length: 13 residues. This chain's CDR3 is CASSPVGNTEAFF. The CDR3 DNA sequence: TGTGCCAGCAGCCCCGTAGGGAACACTGAAGCTTTCTTT.

In its sample, this clonotype was seen a few times. The chain combines TRBV5-1 with TRBJ2-5; D gene unclear. Per the germline V gene, CDR1 is SGHRS and CDR2 is YFSETQ. CDR3 length: 13 residues. Trimming removed 6 bases at V and 2 bases at J, with 11 bases between. CDR3 sequence (DNA): TGCGCCAGCACTGCTAACCAACAAGAGACCCAGTACTTC. It yields the protein CASTANQQETQYF.

This rearrangement joins TRBV6-5 to TRBJ1-4; D is unclear. Germline V lookup: CDR1 MNHEY, CDR2 SVGAGI. V was shortened by 2 bases and J by 8 bases, with 3 bases between the two germline ends. This CDR3 region has 11 residues. CDR3 DNA: TGTGCCAGCAGTTACGGGGAAAAACTGTTTTTT. This translates into CASSYGEKLFF.

This clonotype has a handful of counts. The chain couples TRBV5-1 to TRBJ2-1; 12 nucleotides agree with TRBD2. With V trimmed by 4 bases and J by 9 bases, 11 bases remained unmatched. Germline V CDR1 and CDR2: SGHRS, YFSETQ. This CDR3 has 16 amino acids. The CDR3 protein is CASSPRLAGALSEQFF. The CDR3, as DNA: TGCGCCAGCAGCCCGCGACTAGCGGGAGCGTTGAGTGAGCAGTTCTTC.

The chain links TRBV11-1 to TRBJ1-1, with TRBD1 matching 7 bases. V was pared by 1 base and J by 3 bases, with 5 bases of the junction left unmatched. This CDR3 is 15 amino acids long. The germline V gene has CDR1 SGHAT and CDR2 FQDESV (reference sequence). CDR3 protein: CASSLEDDRDTEAFF. For the CDR3, the DNA is TGTGCCAGCAGCTTAGAGGACGACAGGGACACTGAAGCTTTCTTT. Looking up the rest from reference TRBV11-1 and TRBJ1-1 gives the full variable domain: EAEVAQSPRYKITEKSQAVAFWCDPISGHATLYWYRQILGQGPELLVQFQDESVVDDSQLPKDRFSAERLKGVDSTLKIQPAELGDSAMYLCASSLEDDRDTEAFFGQGTRLTVV.

A few counts support this clonotype. This chain links TRBV5-5 with TRBJ2-1; 9 bases agree with TRBD2. This CDR3 contains 16 residues. Germline assignment: CDR1 SGHKS and CDR2 YYEKEE (reference sequence). With V trimmed by 1 base and J by 8 bases, 10 bases remained unmatched. CDR3 in DNA: TGTGCCAGCAGCTTGTTGTCGGCGCGGGAGGGCTATGAGCAGTTCTTC. Residues: CASSLLSAREGYEQFF.

The CDR3 sequence: CASSLVQGADIPYEQYF. CDR3 bases: TGCGCCAGCAGCTTAGTCCAGGGGGCTGATATACCCTACGAGCAGTACTTC. The chain joins TRBV5-1 to TRBJ2-7; 8 bases are shared with TRBD1. V gave up 2 bases and J gave up 2 bases; unmatched junction bases: 12. Germline V CDR1 and CDR2: SGHRS, YFSETQ. CDR3 length: 17 residues.

In its sample, this clonotype was seen a few times. The CDR3, as DNA: TGTGCCAGCAGTTACGGTGGGACCGGCTATGGCTACACCTTC. This sequence encodes CASSYGGTGYGYTF. The J gene is TRBJ1-2, the V gene TRBV6-5, with D possibly being TRBD1 (5 bases). Germline V gives CDR1 MNHEY, CDR2 SVGAGI. V lost 2 bases and J lost 4, with 11 bases in between. The CDR3 consists of 14 residues.

Ten or more counts support this clonotype. The V and J genes are TRBV19 and TRBJ1-1; D not certain. Germline lookup yields CDR1 LNHDA and CDR2 SQIVND (reference sequence). The V and J ends lost 5 bases and 1 base respectively, with 8 bases between them. The CDR3 contains 13 residues. In DNA form, the CDR3 reads TGTGCCAGTAGTCCATTTCAGAACACTGAAGCTTTCTTT. It specifies CASSPFQNTEAFF.

This clonotype has at least ten counts. The rearrangement joins TRBV20-1 to TRBJ2-3, with 9 bases matching TRBD2. Germline V CDR1 and CDR2: DFQATT, SNEGSKA (reference sequence). The CDR3 spans 14 residues. With 7 bases clipped from V and 1 base from J, the junction kept 6 bases outside the gene matches. Here the CDR3 DNA reads TGCAGTGTGATGACTAGCGGCCGCACAGATACGCAGTATTTT. Translation: CSVMTSGRTDTQYF.

The chain recombines TRBV28 with TRBJ2-7; 7 bases map to TRBD1. V lost 5 bases, J lost 2 bases, and 3 bases stayed unmatched. The CDR3 length is 13 residues. Germline CDR1 reads MDHEN; CDR2 reads SYDVKM. CDR3 sequence: CASSITGAYEQYF. The CDR3 DNA sequence: TGTGCCAGCAGTATAACAGGGGCCTACGAGCAGTACTTC.

This clonotype was seen more than once but under ten times. This chain links TRBV6-6 with TRBJ1-3, with D uncertain. Trimming shortened V by 4 bases and J by 4 bases, and 8 bases separated the two germline ends. The germline gives CDR1 MNHNY, CDR2 SVGAGI (reference sequence). The CDR3 is 13 amino acids. As DNA, the CDR3 is TGTGCCAGCAGTTTTGCAAGCGGAAACACCATATATTTT. It codes for CASSFASGNTIYF.

This clonotype has more than one count but fewer than ten. The V call is TRBV11-1, the J call TRBJ2-1; 8 bases are shared with TRBD2. The CDR3 is 15 residues long. The V gene end was trimmed by 0 bases and the J gene end by 7 bases; junction bases not matched to a gene: 5. Germline V gene sequence: CDR1 SGHAT, CDR2 FQDESV (reference sequence). DNA of the CDR3: TGTGCCAGCAGCTTAGCGTGGCCTAGCGGGAATGAGCAGTTCTTC. Translating it yields CASSLAWPSGNEQFF.

This clonotype was observed a few times. V is TRBV6-1 and J is TRBJ2-3, with TRBD2 identical over 7 bases. The CDR3 length is 15 residues. The germline CDR1 and CDR2 sequences are MNHNS and SASEGT. The trim removed 5 bases at V and 3 bases at J, leaving 8 bases unmatched. This chain's CDR3 is CASSRTGGRTDTQYF. The CDR3 DNA sequence: TGTGCCAGCAGTCGAACAGGCGGGAGAACAGATACGCAGTATTTT.

At least ten counts were recorded for this clonotype. The J gene is TRBJ1-5, the V gene TRBV28; D unresolved. V lost 9 bases and J 0 bases, leaving 9 bases between the germline ends. Germline assignment: CDR1 MDHEN and CDR2 SYDVKM. This CDR3 comprises 13 residues. CDR3 sequence reads: CASTIHSNQPQHF. The CDR3 DNA reads as TGTGCCAGTACCATTCATAGCAATCAGCCCCAGCATTTT.

Many counts were recorded for this clonotype. The J gene is TRBJ2-2, the V gene TRBV20-1, with TRBD2 matching over 7 bases. The CDR3 covers 15 residues. V trimming: 0 bases; J trimming: 2 bases; junction bases outside the gene matches: 3. Germline V gene data show CDR1 as DFQATT and CDR2 as SNEGSKA (reference sequence). In nucleotides, the CDR3 is TGCAGTGCTAGAGAAGGGACTATAAACACCGGGGAGCTGTTTTTT. Residues: CSAREGTINTGELFF.

In this sample, this clonotype turned up many times. The chain uses TRBV20-1 and TRBJ1-5; D is ambiguous. Germline V gene data show CDR1 as DFQATT and CDR2 as SNEGSKA (reference sequence). The CDR3 runs 13 residues. The ends were cut back, 6 bases at V and 3 bases at J, with 12 bases in the middle. In DNA form, the CDR3 reads TGCAGTGCGTCTCCGGGGTCCAATCAGCCCCAGCATTTT. This sequence encodes CSASPGSNQPQHF.

This clonotype was recorded at least ten times. This chain links TRBV3-1 with TRBJ2-5; 12 bases are shared with TRBD2. V trimming: 3 bases; J trimming: 0 bases; junction bases outside the gene matches: 5. The germline CDR1 and CDR2 sequences are LGHDT and YNNKEL (reference sequence). The CDR3 is made up of 17 amino acids. The CDR3 region is CASSHTSGGMYQETQYF. CDR3 DNA: TGTGCCAGCAGCCACACTAGCGGGGGGATGTACCAAGAGACCCAGTACTTC.

The gene calls are TRBV28 and TRBJ1-1; TRBD1 agrees at 7 bases. J gave up 2 bases and V 1 base, and 4 bases lay outside the gene matches. Germline V gene sequence: CDR1 MDHEN, CDR2 SYDVKM. The CDR3 runs to 15 residues. The CDR3 sequence: CASSLLAGGNTEAFF. In nucleotides, the CDR3 is TGTGCCAGCAGTTTATTGGCAGGGGGAAACACTGAAGCTTTCTTT.

This chain links TRBV12-3 or TRBV12-4 with TRBJ2-5; TRBD1 agrees at 7 bases. The CDR3 runs 15 residues. With V trimmed by 6 bases and J by 9 bases, 16 bases remained unmatched. Here the CDR3 reads CASSKGTVPWMAQYF. CDR3 in DNA: TGTGCCAGCAGCAAAGGGACAGTGCCCTGGATGGCCCAGTACTTC.

This clonotype was picked up many times. CDR3 coding DNA: TGTGCCAGCAGCCAAACGGACTTCTCCTACGAGCAGTACTTC. Translated, it gives CASSQTDFSYEQYF. The chain couples TRBV7-2 to TRBJ2-7, with D possibly being TRBD2 (5 bases). Germline V gene sequence: CDR1 SGHTA, CDR2 FQGNSA. Trimming removed 5 bases at V and 0 bases at J, with 11 bases between. The CDR3 loop spans 14 amino acids.

The table lists this clonotype with a few counts. The chain's CDR3 is CASSFRIWDRGIETQYF. The DNA of the CDR3 is TGCGCCAGCAGCTTCCGGATATGGGACAGGGGTATAGAGACCCAGTACTTC. The rearrangement uses TRBV5-1 and TRBJ2-5, with 10 bases matching TRBD1. The germline gives CDR1 SGHRS, CDR2 YFSETQ. The CDR3 spans 17 residues. Trimming cost V 2 bases and J 4 bases; bases outside gene matches: 11.

This clonotype was counted at least ten times. The V gene is TRBV5-1, the J gene TRBJ2-5; tentative D call: TRBD2 (6 bases). Germline lookup yields CDR1 SGHRS and CDR2 YFSETQ. There are 12 residues in the CDR3. Trimming took 4 bases from V and 5 from J, leaving 9 bases between them. DNA for the CDR3: TGCGCCAGCAGCCAGGCGGGGGAGACCCAGTACTTC. The encoded protein is CASSQAGETQYF.

This clonotype was observed a few times. The chain links TRBV12-3 or TRBV12-4 to TRBJ2-5, with D unclear. The CDR3 sequence is 12 residues long. Trimming removed 3 bases from V and 1 base from J, with 3 bases in between. DNA of the CDR3: TGTGCCAGCAGTTTCGCCCAAGAGACCCAGTACTTC. This encodes CASSFAQETQYF.

This chain uses TRBV4-1 with TRBJ2-3, with 8 bases lining up with TRBD2. The junction had 7 bases not matched to a gene; V was cut back by 1 base and J by 4 bases. The CDR3 covers 16 residues. Germline CDR1 MGHRA, CDR2 YSYEKL. CDR3 DNA: TGCGCCAGCAGCCAAGGCTCGACTAGCGTGGCAGATACGCAGTATTTT. Amino acids: CASSQGSTSVADTQYF.